The clone carrying this T cell receptor beta chain occurred many times. Its antigen is not known. Sequencing used immunoSEQ multiplex PCR; TCRdb keeps in-frame clones, though not all of them. This sample has tens of thousands of clones, each found more than once. This sample is part of a study of T cell clonality in common variable immunodeficiency. Study findings and constraints: Common variable immunodeficiency TCR beta sequences reportedly had fewer deletions and N-nucleotide insertions. Patient heterogeneity in the CVID cohort limited correlations between repertoire features and clinical complications.

The origin of this receptor is a person between 18 and 75 years old in good health. The specimen sequenced was peripheral blood mononuclear cells.

The covered CDR3 bases are TGTGCCAGCAGCGAGGTCCCCCAAGAGACC. It is translated as CASSEVPQET. The whole CDR3 protein is CASSEVPQETQYF. This chain joins TRBV7-3 and TRBJ2-5, with D uncertain. The CDR3 extends 3 residues past the end of the read, so its final part is completed from the germline J gene. V was trimmed by 5 bases and J by 1 base, leaving 8 bases between them. The length of the CDR3 is 13 residues. Germline CDR1 and CDR2: SGHTA and FQGTGA.